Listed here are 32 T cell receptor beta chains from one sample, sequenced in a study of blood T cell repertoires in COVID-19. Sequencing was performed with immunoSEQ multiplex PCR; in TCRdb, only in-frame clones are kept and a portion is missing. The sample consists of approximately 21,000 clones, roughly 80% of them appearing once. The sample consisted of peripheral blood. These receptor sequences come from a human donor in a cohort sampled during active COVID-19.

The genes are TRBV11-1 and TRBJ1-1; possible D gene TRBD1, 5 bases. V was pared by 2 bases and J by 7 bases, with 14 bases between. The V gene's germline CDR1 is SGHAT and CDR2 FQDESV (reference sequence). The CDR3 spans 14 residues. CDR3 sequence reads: CASSLQSLTVEAFF. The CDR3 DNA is TGTGCCAGCAGCTTACAGTCCTTGACAGTTGAAGCTTTCTTT.

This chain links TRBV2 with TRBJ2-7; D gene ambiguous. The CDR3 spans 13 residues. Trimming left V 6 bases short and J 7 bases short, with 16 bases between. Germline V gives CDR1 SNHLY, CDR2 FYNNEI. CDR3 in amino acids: CASRVRRSGEQYF. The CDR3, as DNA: TGTGCCAGCAGAGTACGACGGTCCGGGGAGCAGTACTTC.

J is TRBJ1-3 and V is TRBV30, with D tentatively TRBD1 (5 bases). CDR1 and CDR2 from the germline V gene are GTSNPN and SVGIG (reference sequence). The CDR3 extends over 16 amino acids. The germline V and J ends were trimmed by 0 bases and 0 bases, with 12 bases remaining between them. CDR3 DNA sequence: TGTGCCTGGAGTGTAGGTTCAGGGAACTCTGGAAACACCATATATTTT. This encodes CAWSVGSGNSGNTIYF.

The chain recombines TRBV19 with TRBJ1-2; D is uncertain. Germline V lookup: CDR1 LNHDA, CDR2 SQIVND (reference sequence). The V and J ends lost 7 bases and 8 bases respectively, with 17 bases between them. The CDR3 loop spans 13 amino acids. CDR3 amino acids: CASTSRDGLGYTF. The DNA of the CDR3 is TGTGCCAGTACTAGTCGAGATGGATTAGGCTACACCTTC.

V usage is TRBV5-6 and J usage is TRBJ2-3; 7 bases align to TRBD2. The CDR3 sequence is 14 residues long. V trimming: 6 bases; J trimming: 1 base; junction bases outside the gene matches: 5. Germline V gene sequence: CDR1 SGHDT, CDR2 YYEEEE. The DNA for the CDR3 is TGTGCCAGCATCCACCGGGGGGGCACAGATACGCAGTATTTT. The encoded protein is CASIHRGGTDTQYF. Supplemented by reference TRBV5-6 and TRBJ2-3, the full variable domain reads DAGVTQSPTHLIKTRGQQVTLRCSPKSGHDTVSWYQQALGQGPQFIFQYYEEEERQRGNFPDRFSGHQFPNYSSELNVNALLLGDSALYLCASIHRGGTDTQYFGPGTRLTVL.

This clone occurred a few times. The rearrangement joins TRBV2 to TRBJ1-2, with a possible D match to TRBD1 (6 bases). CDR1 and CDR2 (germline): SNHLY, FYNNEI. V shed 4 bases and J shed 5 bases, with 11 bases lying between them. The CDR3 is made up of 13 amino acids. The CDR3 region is CASSAQGQYGYTF. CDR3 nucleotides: TGTGCCAGCAGTGCGCAGGGGCAATATGGCTACACCTTC.

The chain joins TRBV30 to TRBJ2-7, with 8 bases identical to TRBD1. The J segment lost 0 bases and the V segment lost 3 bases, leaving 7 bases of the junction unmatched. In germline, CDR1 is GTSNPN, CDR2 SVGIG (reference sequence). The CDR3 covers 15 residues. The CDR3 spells CAWRERQGLSYEQYF. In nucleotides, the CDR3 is TGTGCCTGGAGAGAGCGACAGGGGCTCTCCTACGAGCAGTACTTC.

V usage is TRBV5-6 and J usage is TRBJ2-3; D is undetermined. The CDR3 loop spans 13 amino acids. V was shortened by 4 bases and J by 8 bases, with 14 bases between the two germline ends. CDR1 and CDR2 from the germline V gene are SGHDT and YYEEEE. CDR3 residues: CASSKAGSGTQYF. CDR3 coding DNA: TGTGCCAGCAGCAAAGCCGGGTCGGGTACGCAGTATTTT.

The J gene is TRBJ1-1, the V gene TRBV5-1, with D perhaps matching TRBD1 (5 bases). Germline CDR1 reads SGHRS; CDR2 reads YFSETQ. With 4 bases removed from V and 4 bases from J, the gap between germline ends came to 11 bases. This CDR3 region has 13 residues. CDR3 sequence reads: CASSGLGGTEAFF. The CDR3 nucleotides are TGCGCCAGCAGCGGACTGGGGGGCACTGAAGCTTTCTTT.

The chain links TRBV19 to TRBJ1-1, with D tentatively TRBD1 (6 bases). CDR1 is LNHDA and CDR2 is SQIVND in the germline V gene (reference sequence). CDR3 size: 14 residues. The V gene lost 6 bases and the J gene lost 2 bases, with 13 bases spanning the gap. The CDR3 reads CASRYREGNTEAFF. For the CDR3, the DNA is TGTGCCAGTAGATACAGGGAGGGAAACACTGAAGCTTTCTTT. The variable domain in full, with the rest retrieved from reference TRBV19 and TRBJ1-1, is DGGITQSPKYLFRKEGQNVTLSCEQNLNHDAMYWYRQDPGQGLRLIYYSQIVNDFQKGDIAEGYSVSREKKESFPLTVTSAQKNPTAFYLCASRYREGNTEAFFGQGTRLTVV.

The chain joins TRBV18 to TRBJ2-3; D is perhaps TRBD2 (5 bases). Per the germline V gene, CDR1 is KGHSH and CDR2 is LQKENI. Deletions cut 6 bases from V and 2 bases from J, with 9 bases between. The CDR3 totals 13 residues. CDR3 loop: CASSPGVTDTQYF. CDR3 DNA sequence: TGTGCCAGCTCCCCCGGGGTCACAGATACGCAGTATTTT.

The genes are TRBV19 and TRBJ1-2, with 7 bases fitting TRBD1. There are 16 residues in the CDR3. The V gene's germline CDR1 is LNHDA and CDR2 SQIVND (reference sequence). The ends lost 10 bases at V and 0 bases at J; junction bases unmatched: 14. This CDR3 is CAINPGQQISNYGYTF. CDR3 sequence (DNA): TGTGCCATTAATCCGGGACAGCAAATTTCTAACTATGGCTACACCTTC.

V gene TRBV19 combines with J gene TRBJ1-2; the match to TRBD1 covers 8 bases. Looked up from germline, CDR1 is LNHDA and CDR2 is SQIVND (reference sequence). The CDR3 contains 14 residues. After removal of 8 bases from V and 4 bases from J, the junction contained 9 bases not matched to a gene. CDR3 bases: TGTGCCAGTCGGGGCCCGGACAGGGTCTATGGCTACACCTTC. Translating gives CASRGPDRVYGYTF.

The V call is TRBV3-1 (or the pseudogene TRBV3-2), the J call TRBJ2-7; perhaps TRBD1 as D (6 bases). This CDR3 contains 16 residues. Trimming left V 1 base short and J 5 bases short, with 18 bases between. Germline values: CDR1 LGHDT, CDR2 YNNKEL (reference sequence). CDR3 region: CASSQVLGISGDEQYF. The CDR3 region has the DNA TGTGCCAGCAGCCAAGTCCTTGGAATCTCAGGGGACGAGCAGTACTTC.

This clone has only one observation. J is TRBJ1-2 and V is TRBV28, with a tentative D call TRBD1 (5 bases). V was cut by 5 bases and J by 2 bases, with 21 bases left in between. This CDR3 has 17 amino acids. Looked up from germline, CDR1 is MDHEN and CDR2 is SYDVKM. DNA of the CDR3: TGTGCCAGCAGTCCACCCCCTGGGGGGAGACCCAACTATGGCTACACCTTC. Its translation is CASSPPPGGRPNYGYTF.

Written as DNA, the CDR3 is TGTGCCAGCATGCTATCCTGGGGCAACAATGAGCAGTTCTTC. This sequence encodes CASMLSWGNNEQFF. The chain is built from TRBV11-3 and TRBJ2-1; D may be TRBD1 (5 bases). Trimming stripped 7 bases from V and 5 bases from J, with 15 bases between. The germline gives CDR1 SGHNT, CDR2 YENEEA. The CDR3 spans 14 residues.

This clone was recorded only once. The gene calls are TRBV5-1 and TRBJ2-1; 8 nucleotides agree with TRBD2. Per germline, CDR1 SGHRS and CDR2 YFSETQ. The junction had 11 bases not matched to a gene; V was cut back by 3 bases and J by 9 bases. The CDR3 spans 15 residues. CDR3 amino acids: CASSSLAGPGREQFF. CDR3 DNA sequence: TGCGCCAGCAGCTCATTAGCGGGGCCCGGGCGTGAGCAGTTCTTC.

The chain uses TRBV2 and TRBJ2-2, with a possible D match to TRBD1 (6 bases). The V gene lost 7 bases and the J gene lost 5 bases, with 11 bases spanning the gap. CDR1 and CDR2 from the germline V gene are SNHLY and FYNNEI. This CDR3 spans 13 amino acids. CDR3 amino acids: CASKYRETGELFF. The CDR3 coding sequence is TGTGCCAGCAAGTACAGGGAAACCGGGGAGCTGTTTTTT.

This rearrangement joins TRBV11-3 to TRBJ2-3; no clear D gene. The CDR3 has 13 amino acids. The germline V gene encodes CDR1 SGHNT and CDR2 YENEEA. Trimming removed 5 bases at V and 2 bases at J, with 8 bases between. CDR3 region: CASSPSPTDTQYF. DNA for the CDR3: TGTGCCAGCAGCCCTAGTCCCACAGATACGCAGTATTTT.

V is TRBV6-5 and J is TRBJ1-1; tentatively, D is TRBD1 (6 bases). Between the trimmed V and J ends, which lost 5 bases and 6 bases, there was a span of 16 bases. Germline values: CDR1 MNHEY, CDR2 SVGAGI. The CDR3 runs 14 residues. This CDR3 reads CASSRDIAGAEAFF. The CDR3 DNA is TGTGCCAGCAGTCGGGACATCGCGGGGGCTGAAGCTTTCTTT.

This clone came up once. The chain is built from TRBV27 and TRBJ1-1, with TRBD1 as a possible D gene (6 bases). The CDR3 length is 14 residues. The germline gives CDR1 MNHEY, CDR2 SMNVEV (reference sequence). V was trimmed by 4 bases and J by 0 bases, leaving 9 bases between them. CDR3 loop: CASSYQGLNTEAFF. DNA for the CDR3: TGTGCCAGCAGTTATCAGGGGCTGAACACTGAAGCTTTCTTT.

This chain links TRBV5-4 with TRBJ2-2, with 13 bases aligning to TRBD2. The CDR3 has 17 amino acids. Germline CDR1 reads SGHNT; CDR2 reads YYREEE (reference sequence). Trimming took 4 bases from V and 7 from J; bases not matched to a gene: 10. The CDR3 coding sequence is TGTGCCAGCAGCCATAAACTAGCGGGGGGGCGAAGCGGGGAGCTGTTTTTT. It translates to CASSHKLAGGRSGELFF.

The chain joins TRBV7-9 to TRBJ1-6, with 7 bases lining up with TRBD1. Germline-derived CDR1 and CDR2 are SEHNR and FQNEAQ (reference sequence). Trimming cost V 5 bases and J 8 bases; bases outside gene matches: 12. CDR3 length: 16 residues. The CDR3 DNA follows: TGTGCCAGCAGCAACCCTAACAGGGGTAGGGATTCACCCCTCCACTTT. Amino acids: CASSNPNRGRDSPLHF.

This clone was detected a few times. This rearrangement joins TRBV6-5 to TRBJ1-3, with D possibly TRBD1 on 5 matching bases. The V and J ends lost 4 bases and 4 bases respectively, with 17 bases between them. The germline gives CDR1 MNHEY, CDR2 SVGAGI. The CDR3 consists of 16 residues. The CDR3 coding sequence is TGTGCCAGCAGTTTAATGGGGCGAACTGGAGGAAACACCATATATTTT. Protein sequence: CASSLMGRTGGNTIYF.

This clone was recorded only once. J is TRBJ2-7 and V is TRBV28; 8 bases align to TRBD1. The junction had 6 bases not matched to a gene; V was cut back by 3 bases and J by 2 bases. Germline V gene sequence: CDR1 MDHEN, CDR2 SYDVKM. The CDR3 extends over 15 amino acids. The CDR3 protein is CASSFGQGPAYEQYF. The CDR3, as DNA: TGTGCCAGCAGTTTCGGACAGGGTCCCGCCTACGAGCAGTACTTC.

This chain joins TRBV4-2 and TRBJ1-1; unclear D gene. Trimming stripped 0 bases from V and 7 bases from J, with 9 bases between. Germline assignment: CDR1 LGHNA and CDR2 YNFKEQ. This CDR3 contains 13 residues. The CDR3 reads CASSQDLGGEAFF. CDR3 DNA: TGTGCCAGCAGCCAAGATCTAGGCGGTGAAGCTTTCTTT.

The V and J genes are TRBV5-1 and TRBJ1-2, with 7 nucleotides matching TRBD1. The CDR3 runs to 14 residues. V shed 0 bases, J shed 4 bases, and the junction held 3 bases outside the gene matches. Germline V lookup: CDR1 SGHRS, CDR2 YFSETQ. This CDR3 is CASSLGQGPYGYTF. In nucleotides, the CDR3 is TGCGCCAGCAGCTTGGGACAGGGCCCCTATGGCTACACCTTC.

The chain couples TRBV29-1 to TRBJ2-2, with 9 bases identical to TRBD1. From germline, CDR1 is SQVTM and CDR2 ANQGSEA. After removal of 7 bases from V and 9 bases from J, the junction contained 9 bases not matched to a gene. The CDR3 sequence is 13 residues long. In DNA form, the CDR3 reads TGCAGCGCTGTCCGGACAGGGGACCGGGAGCTGTTTTTT. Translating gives CSAVRTGDRELFF.

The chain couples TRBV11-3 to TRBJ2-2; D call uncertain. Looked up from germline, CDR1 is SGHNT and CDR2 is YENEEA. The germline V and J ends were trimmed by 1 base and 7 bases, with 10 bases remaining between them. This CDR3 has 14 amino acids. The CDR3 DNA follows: TGTGCCAGCAGCTTAGTGACAAGTGGCGGGGAGCTGTTTTTT. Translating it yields CASSLVTSGGELFF.

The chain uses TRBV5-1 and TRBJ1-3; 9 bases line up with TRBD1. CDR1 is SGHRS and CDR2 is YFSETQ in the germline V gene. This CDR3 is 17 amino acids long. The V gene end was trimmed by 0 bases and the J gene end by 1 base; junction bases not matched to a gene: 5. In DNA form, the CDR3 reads TGCGCCAGCAGCTTGGGGGACAGGGTACTATCTGGAAACACCATATATTTT. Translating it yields CASSLGDRVLSGNTIYF. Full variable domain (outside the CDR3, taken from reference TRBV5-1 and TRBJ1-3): KAGVTQTPRYLIKTRGQQVTLSCSPISGHRSVSWYQQTPGQGLQFLFEYFSETQRNKGNFPGRFSGRQFSNSRSEMNVSTLELGDSALYLCASSLGDRVLSGNTIYFGEGSWLTVV.

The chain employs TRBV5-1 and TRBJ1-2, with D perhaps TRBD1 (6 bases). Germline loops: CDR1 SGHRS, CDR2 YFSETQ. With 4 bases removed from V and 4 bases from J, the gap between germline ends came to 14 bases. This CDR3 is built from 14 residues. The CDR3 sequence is CASSEGTFVYGYTF. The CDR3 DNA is TGCGCCAGCAGCGAAGGGACATTCGTCTATGGCTACACCTTC.

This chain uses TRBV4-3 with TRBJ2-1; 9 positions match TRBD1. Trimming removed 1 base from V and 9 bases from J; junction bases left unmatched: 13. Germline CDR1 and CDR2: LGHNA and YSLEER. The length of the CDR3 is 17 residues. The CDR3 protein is CASSQGLGTGKDSEQFF. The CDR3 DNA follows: TGCGCCAGCAGCCAAGGACTCGGGACAGGGAAGGACAGTGAGCAGTTCTTC.